These 30 T cell receptor beta chains came from one sample sequenced in a study of shared clonotypes between healthy human individuals. Only CD45RO-negative cells positively selected for CCR7 counted as naive CD8 cells, so terminally differentiated effector memory CD45RA+ cells were excluded. Sequencing used immunoSEQ multiplex PCR; TCRdb keeps in-frame clones, though not all of them. The data contain about 2 million clones, about 95% of them singletons. The sequenced sample was naive CD8+ T cells sorted from blood. These receptors were collected from a man between 18 and 35 years old in good health.

The J gene is TRBJ1-4, the V gene TRBV28, with 7 bases that match TRBD1. Germline V gene sequence: CDR1 MDHEN, CDR2 SYDVKM. The CDR3 loop spans 15 amino acids. J lost 1 base, V lost 5 bases, and 4 bases had no gene match. CDR3 bases: TGTGCCAGCAGTAGTTACAGGGGAACTAATGAAAAACTGTTTTTT. The encoded protein is CASSSYRGTNEKLFF.

Concerning this clone: In the same sample, other DNA sequences code for this CDR3. The V gene is TRBV2, the J gene TRBJ2-7; D gene unclear. CDR1 and CDR2 from the germline V gene are SNHLY and FYNNEI. The CDR3 runs to 11 residues. The V and J ends lost 6 bases and 6 bases respectively, with 9 bases between them. CDR3 sequence reads: CASRGLSEQYF. CDR3 in DNA: TGTGCCAGCAGAGGGTTATCCGAGCAGTACTTC.

This rearrangement joins TRBV6-1 to TRBJ1-1; 9 bases are a match to TRBD1. J lost 5 bases, V lost 8 bases, and 6 bases had no gene match. The CDR3 extends over 13 amino acids. Germline loops: CDR1 MNHNS, CDR2 SASEGT. As DNA, the CDR3 is TGTGCCAGCGGGACAGGGCTTCGGACTGAAGCTTTCTTT. This gives the protein CASGTGLRTEAFF.

The genes are TRBV5-4 and TRBJ1-6, with D perhaps TRBD1 (5 bases). This CDR3 comprises 14 residues. Germline-derived CDR1 and CDR2 are SGHNT and YYREEE (reference sequence). V was clipped by 2 bases and J by 7 bases, with 10 bases between them. Written as DNA, the CDR3 is TGTGCCAGCAGCTTTTCGGGGGGGAATTCACCCCTCCACTTT. Amino acids: CASSFSGGNSPLHF.

Notes on this clone: One end of the junction varies from germline; a read error may be responsible. V usage is TRBV29-1 and J usage is TRBJ2-1; 10 bases map to TRBD2. The CDR3 totals 16 residues. Germline V CDR1 and CDR2: SQVTM, ANQGSEA. In DNA, the CDR3 is TGCAGCGTTAAGGGACTAGCGACGAGAATCTACGATGAGCAGTTCTTC. Protein product: CSVKGLATRIYDEQFF.

This clone has only one observation. This chain connects TRBV15 to TRBJ2-5; D ambiguous. The V gene's germline CDR1 is LNHNV and CDR2 YYDKDF (reference sequence). This CDR3 comprises 17 residues. V lost 3 bases, J lost 4 bases, and 21 bases lay in between. CDR3: CATSSEVGVFVGETQYF. CDR3 sequence (DNA): TGTGCCACCAGCAGTGAAGTTGGGGTTTTTGTAGGAGAGACCCAGTACTTC.

The chain employs TRBV29-1 and TRBJ1-1; no definite D call. The CDR3 is 12 residues long. The V gene lost 6 bases and the J gene lost 4 bases, with 12 bases spanning the gap. CDR1 is SQVTM and CDR2 is ANQGSEA in the germline V gene. CDR3 sequence reads: CSVWVPSTEAFF. CDR3 bases: TGCAGCGTATGGGTCCCGAGCACTGAAGCTTTCTTT.

The table lists this clone with a count of one. The chain couples TRBV10-1 to TRBJ2-7; a weak D match, TRBD2 (6 bases). V lost 6 bases and J lost 6, with 15 bases in between. CDR1 and CDR2 (germline): WNHNN, SYGVQD (reference sequence). CDR3 length: 13 amino acids. Here the CDR3 reads CASSAGRSSEQYF. CDR3 sequence (DNA): TGCGCCAGCAGCGCGGGGCGGTCCAGCGAGCAGTACTTC.

This rearrangement joins TRBV6-6 to TRBJ1-5; D may be TRBD1 (5 bases). This CDR3 contains 16 residues. With 2 bases removed from V and 1 base from J, the gap between germline ends came to 12 bases. Germline V gene sequence: CDR1 MNHNY, CDR2 SVGAGI (reference sequence). CDR3 sequence: CASSYVVRDSNQPQHF. The CDR3 region has the DNA TGTGCCAGCAGTTACGTGGTTCGGGACAGCAATCAGCCCCAGCATTTT.

This sequence joins TRBV9 and TRBJ2-3; D is possibly TRBD2 (6 bases). Trimming stripped 4 bases from V and 2 bases from J, with 11 bases between. Germline values: CDR1 SGDLS, CDR2 YYNGEE. This CDR3 has 14 amino acids. This CDR3 is CASSWDSYTDTQYF. In nucleotides, the CDR3 is TGTGCCAGCAGCTGGGACTCCTACACAGATACGCAGTATTTT.

DNA of the CDR3: TGTGCCAGCAGCTTAGGGGGGACTAGCGGGGCGAAGCAGTTCTTC. It codes for CASSLGGTSGAKQFF. The chain has TRBV7-9 and TRBJ2-1; 13 bases align to TRBD2. CDR3 size: 15 residues. Germline V gives CDR1 SEHNR, CDR2 FQNEAQ (reference sequence). The V segment lost 1 base and the J segment 11 bases; nucleotides outside the gene matches: 5.

J is TRBJ1-1 and V is TRBV7-9, with D possibly matching TRBD1 (5 bases). Per the germline V gene, CDR1 is SEHNR and CDR2 is FQNEAQ (reference sequence). The CDR3 has 12 amino acids. The ends were cut back, 6 bases at V and 6 bases at J, with 11 bases in the middle. The CDR3 is CASSWGPAEAFF. CDR3 sequence (DNA): TGTGCCAGCAGTTGGGGCCCGGCTGAAGCTTTCTTT.

This sequence joins TRBV4-3 and TRBJ2-1; 9 bases agree with TRBD2. Germline V gene sequence: CDR1 LGHNA, CDR2 YSLEER. V was clipped by 0 bases and J by 4 bases; unmatched bases: 4. The CDR3 extends over 16 amino acids. For the CDR3, the DNA is TGCGCCAGCAGCCAAGACCGACTAGCGGATTACAATGAGCAGTTCTTC. As protein: CASSQDRLADYNEQFF.

The chain has TRBV15 and TRBJ1-5; D not certain. The germline V gene has CDR1 LNHNV and CDR2 YYDKDF (reference sequence). The CDR3 is made up of 12 amino acids. V was trimmed by 1 base and J by 8 bases, leaving 6 bases between them. The CDR3, as DNA: TGTGCCACCAGCAGAGTTGAAGAGCCCCAGCATTTT. It translates to CATSRVEEPQHF.

The V call is TRBV27, the J call TRBJ2-2; 11 positions agree with TRBD2. Germline V gene sequence: CDR1 MNHEY, CDR2 SMNVEV (reference sequence). The junction had 11 bases not matched to a gene; V was cut back by 5 bases and J by 3 bases. The CDR3 runs 18 residues. Here the CDR3 reads CASSTSTGTSGYTGELFF. As DNA, the CDR3 is TGTGCCAGCAGTACGTCTACCGGGACTAGCGGTTACACCGGGGAGCTGTTTTTT.

The genes are TRBV6-6 and TRBJ2-1, with D maybe TRBD1 (5 bases). CDR3 size: 12 residues. Germline V CDR1 and CDR2: MNHNY, SVGAGI (reference sequence). V lost 5 bases, J lost 9 bases, and 11 bases lay in between. The CDR3 DNA sequence: TGTGCCAGCAGTCCTCAGGGAATTGAGCAGTTCTTC. Translated, it gives CASSPQGIEQFF.

This clone has only one observation. The rearrangement joins TRBV5-1 to TRBJ1-5; D might be TRBD1 (6 bases). Germline-derived CDR1 and CDR2 are SGHRS and YFSETQ. V was cut by 2 bases and J by 3 bases, with 12 bases left in between. This CDR3 contains 15 residues. The DNA for the CDR3 is TGCGCCAGCAGCTTTACGGGGGCCTTCAATCAGCCCCAGCATTTT. Its protein product is CASSFTGAFNQPQHF.

As regards this clone: The sample carries other DNA sequences with the same CDR3. The chain carries TRBV6-5 and TRBJ2-7; the D gene is possibly TRBD2 (5 bases). Germline V gene lookup returns CDR1 MNHEY and CDR2 SVGAGI. V lost 5 bases and J lost 0, with 11 bases in between. The CDR3 loop spans 14 amino acids. The CDR3 is CASSPTGISYEQYF. CDR3 nucleotide sequence: TGTGCCAGCAGTCCCACGGGGATCTCCTACGAGCAGTACTTC.

With respect to this clone: This sample includes further DNA sequences coding for the same CDR3. This rearrangement joins TRBV5-8 to TRBJ2-7; no reliable D call. The V gene's germline CDR1 is SGHTS and CDR2 YDEGEE. CDR3 size: 12 residues. V shed 4 bases and J shed 4 bases, with 9 bases lying between them. The CDR3: CASSPDSYEQYF. In DNA, the CDR3 is TGTGCCAGCAGCCCAGACTCTTACGAGCAGTACTTC.

V and J are TRBV7-9 and TRBJ2-5; D is unclear. CDR1 and CDR2 from the germline V gene are SEHNR and FQNEAQ (reference sequence). This CDR3 comprises 13 residues. Trimming left V 6 bases short and J 5 bases short, with 13 bases between. This CDR3 reads CASRPRVGETQYF. CDR3 DNA sequence: TGTGCCAGCAGACCAAGGGTGGGTGAGACCCAGTACTTC.

The chain couples TRBV21-1 to TRBJ2-7; TRBD1 was called by the table and not checked on the DNA. TRBV21-1 is a documented pseudogene. The CDR3 contains 12 residues. CDR3 nucleotides: TGTGCCAGCAGCCTCGCCCAGGTAGAGCAGTACTTC. Protein product: CASSLAQVEQYF.

Concerning this clone itself: The sample contains more than one DNA sequence encoding this CDR3. The chain links TRBV7-9 to TRBJ2-7; 8 bases line up with TRBD2. V lost 3 bases and J lost 6; bases outside the gene matches: 1. CDR3 length equals 12 residues. CDR1 and CDR2 from the germline V gene are SEHNR and FQNEAQ (reference sequence). The DNA for the CDR3 is TGTGCCAGCAGCTTCGGGGGGGCCGAGCAGTACTTC. Its protein product is CASSFGGAEQYF.

Notes on this clone: The sample carries other DNA sequences with the same CDR3. The gene calls are TRBV5-4 and TRBJ1-5, with D hard to call. The CDR3 is made up of 13 amino acids. CDR1 is SGHNT, CDR2 YYREEE, per germline (reference sequence). V dropped 0 bases and J dropped 2 bases, with 3 bases sitting between them. CDR3 sequence (DNA): TGTGCCAGCAGCTTGGACGGCAATCAGCCCCAGCATTTT. Translated: CASSLDGNQPQHF.

This chain links TRBV9 with TRBJ1-5; 7 bases line up with TRBD1. Looked up from germline, CDR1 is SGDLS and CDR2 is YYNGEE. The CDR3 contains 14 residues. J lost 0 bases, V lost 3 bases, and 0 bases had no gene match. Here the CDR3 DNA reads TGTGCCAGCAGCGGGACAGGTAGCAATCAGCCCCAGCATTTT. This encodes CASSGTGSNQPQHF. Drawing the rest from reference TRBV9 and TRBJ1-5, the complete variable domain is DSGVTQTPKHLITATGQRVTLRCSPRSGDLSVYWYQQSLDQGLQFLIQYYNGEERAKGNILERFSAQQFPDLHSELNLSSLELGDSALYFCASSGTGSNQPQHFGDGTRLSIL.

Turning to this clone: At the DNA level, this CDR3 is encoded by other sequences in the same sample as well. The V gene is TRBV9, the J gene TRBJ2-1, with D possibly being TRBD2 (6 bases). Trimming pared 4 bases from V and 7 bases from J, leaving 9 bases between. Germline loops: CDR1 SGDLS, CDR2 YYNGEE. This CDR3 is built from 12 residues. The CDR3 DNA reads TGTGCCAGCAGCCCTGGGGGGAATGAGCAGTTCTTC. Its protein product is CASSPGGNEQFF.

A single count supports this clone. The chain employs TRBV29-1 and TRBJ2-3; D is perhaps TRBD1 (5 bases). Germline loops: CDR1 SQVTM, CDR2 ANQGSEA. V was shortened by 1 base and J by 2 bases, with 13 bases between the two germline ends. This CDR3 contains 15 residues. CDR3 region: CSVEGDRDNTDTQYF. Here the CDR3 DNA reads TGCAGCGTTGAAGGTGACAGAGATAACACAGATACGCAGTATTTT.

The genes are TRBV27 and TRBJ1-6; no clear D gene. CDR3 length: 15 amino acids. The germline V gene has CDR1 MNHEY and CDR2 SMNVEV (reference sequence). The V end was cut by 10 bases, the J end by 2 bases, with 15 bases between. CDR3 sequence (DNA): TGTGCCACAAAGGAATCCCCCGCCTATAATTCACCCCTCCACTTT. Residues: CATKESPAYNSPLHF.

This chain connects TRBV4-1 to TRBJ1-2; no firm D call. The V gene's germline CDR1 is MGHRA and CDR2 YSYEKL. The CDR3 spans 15 residues. Trimming left V 2 bases short and J 4 bases short, with 14 bases between. The CDR3 nucleotides read TGCGCCAGCAGCCAACCCGAGGGAGATTCCTATGGCTACACCTTC. Encoded protein: CASSQPEGDSYGYTF.

The J gene is TRBJ2-5, the V gene TRBV28; D possibly corresponds to TRBD1 (6 bases). V was shortened by 3 bases and J by 2 bases, with 19 bases between the two germline ends. This CDR3 is built from 17 residues. The germline V gene encodes CDR1 MDHEN and CDR2 SYDVKM. CDR3 nucleotide sequence: TGTGCCAGCAGTTTCTCGGTAGTGCGGACAGCTCAAGAGACCCAGTACTTC. Translation gives CASSFSVVRTAQETQYF.

V gene TRBV7-9 combines with J gene TRBJ1-6; D gene unclear. The CDR3 extends over 16 amino acids. The germline gives CDR1 SEHNR, CDR2 FQNEAQ (reference sequence). Trimming removed 4 bases from V and 8 bases from J, with 18 bases in between. The CDR3: CASSSNNREADSPLHF. DNA for the CDR3: TGTGCCAGCAGCTCAAATAACCGGGAGGCAGATTCACCCCTCCACTTT.